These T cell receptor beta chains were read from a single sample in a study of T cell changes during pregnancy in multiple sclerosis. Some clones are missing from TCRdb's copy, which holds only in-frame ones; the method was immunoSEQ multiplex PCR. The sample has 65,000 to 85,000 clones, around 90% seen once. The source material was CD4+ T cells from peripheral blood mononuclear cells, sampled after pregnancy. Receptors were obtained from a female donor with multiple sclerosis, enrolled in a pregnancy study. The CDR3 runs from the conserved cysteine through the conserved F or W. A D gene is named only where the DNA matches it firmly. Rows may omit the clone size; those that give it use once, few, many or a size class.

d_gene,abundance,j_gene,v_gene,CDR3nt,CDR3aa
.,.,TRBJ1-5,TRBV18,TGTGCCAGCTCACCCTCCACGGCAGGGGAGAATCAGCCCCAGCATTTT,CASSPSTAGENQPQHF
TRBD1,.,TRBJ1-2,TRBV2,TGTGCCAGCAGGCCACAGGGGATCTATGGCTACACCTTC,CASRPQGIYGYTF
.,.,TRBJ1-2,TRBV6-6,TGTGCCAGCAGTTACTCCGGTCAGGGTGGCTACACCTTC,CASSYSGQGGYTF
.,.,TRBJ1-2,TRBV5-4,TGTGCCAGCAGCTTGCAGGGGCTCAACTATGGCTACACCTTC,CASSLQGLNYGYTF
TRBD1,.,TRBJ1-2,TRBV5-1,TGCGCCAGCAGCCTCGGTCCTTGGACAGGCTATGGCTACACCTTC,CASSLGPWTGYGYTF
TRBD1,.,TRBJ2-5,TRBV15,TGTGCCACCAGCAGAGGGGGGACAGGGGGCCAAGAGACCCAGTACTTC,CATSRGGTGGQETQYF
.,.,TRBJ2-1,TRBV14,TGTGCCAGCAGCCCGCAGGGCAACAATGAGCAGTTCTTC,CASSPQGNNEQFF
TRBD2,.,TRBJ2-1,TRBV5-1,TGCGCCAGCAGCTTGACGGCGGGAGTAGGAAATGAGCAGTTCTTC,CASSLTAGVGNEQFF
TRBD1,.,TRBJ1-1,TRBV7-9,TGTGCCAGCAGCAGACGACAGGGGGAAGCTTTCTTT,CASSRRQGEAFF
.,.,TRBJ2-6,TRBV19,TGTGCCAGTAGTCGGGGGATGCTGGCCAACGTCCTGACTTTC,CASSRGMLANVLTF
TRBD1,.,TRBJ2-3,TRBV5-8,TGTGCCAGCAGCTTGGGGGGACAGTTTGATACGCAGTATTTT,CASSLGGQFDTQYF
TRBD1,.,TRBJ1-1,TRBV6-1,TGTGCCAGCAGAAGACAGGGGTCGAACACTGAAGCTTTCTTT,CASRRQGSNTEAFF
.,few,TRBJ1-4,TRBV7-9,TGTGCCAGCAGCCCGGGTGCGGGGACTAATGAAAAACTGTTTTTT,CASSPGAGTNEKLFF
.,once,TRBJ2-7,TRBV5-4,TGTGCCAGCAGACTAGGTGGTACCTACGAGCAGTACTTC,CASRLGGTYEQYF
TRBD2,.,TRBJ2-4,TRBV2,TGTGCCAGCAGTACCACTAGCGGTAAAAACATTCAGTACTTC,CASSTTSGKNIQYF
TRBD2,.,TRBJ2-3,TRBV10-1,TGCGCCAGCAGTGATGGCGGGAGGACAGATACGCAGTATTTT,CASSDGGRTDTQYF
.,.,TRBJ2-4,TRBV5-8,TGTGCCAGCAGCCACCGGGACTGGATGTACATTCAGTACTTC,CASSHRDWMYIQYF
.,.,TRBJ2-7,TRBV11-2,TGTGCCAGCAGCTTAGATCGCTGGCAGGGTGGGTCCTACGAGCAGTACTTC,CASSLDRWQGGSYEQYF
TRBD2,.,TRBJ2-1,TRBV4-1,TGCGCCAGCAGCCAATTAGACCTGGTAGCGGGGGGAGGGAATGAGCAGTTCTTC,CASSQLDLVAGGGNEQFF
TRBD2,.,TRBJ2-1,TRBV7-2,TGTGCCAGCAGCTTCCAACGGGGGGGCGGGTCTGGTGAGCAGTTCTTC,CASSFQRGGGSGEQFF
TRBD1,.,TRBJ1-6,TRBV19,TGTGCCAGTAGTACCACGGGACAGGGGAATTCACCCCTCCACTTT,CASSTTGQGNSPLHF
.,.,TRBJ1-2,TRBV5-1,TGCGCCAGCAGCCCCTCACCAGGGTCTAACTATGGCTACACCTTC,CASSPSPGSNYGYTF
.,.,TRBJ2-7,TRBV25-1,TGTGCCAGCAGTGAATTAAGCCCCGGGGGTGAGGACGAGCAGTACTTC,CASSELSPGGEDEQYF
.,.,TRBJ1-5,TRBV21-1,TGTGCCACGGGGGACCGCTCTATTGGGCATCAGCCCCAGCATTTT,CATGDRSIGHQPQHF
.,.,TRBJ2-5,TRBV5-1,TGCGCCAGCTCCTACGAGTTCCAAGAGACCCAGTACTTC,CASSYEFQETQYF
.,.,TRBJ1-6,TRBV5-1,TGCGCCAGCAGCTCGGACGGGGGTAATTCACCCCTCCACTTT,CASSSDGGNSPLHF
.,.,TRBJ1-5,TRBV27,TGTGCCAGCAGTTCCTTTTCCGGGACAACTAGCAATCAGCCCCAGCATTTT,CASSSFSGTTSNQPQHF
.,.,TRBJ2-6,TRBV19,TGTGCCAGTACACCACGCCCAGGGCGGGGGGCCAACGTCCTGACTTTC,CASTPRPGRGANVLTF
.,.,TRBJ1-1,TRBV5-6,TGTGCCAGCAGCCTATTCGTCGTCGCGGCAGGGGCGGGCGGAAGAGCTTTCTTT,CASSLFVVAAGAGGRAFF
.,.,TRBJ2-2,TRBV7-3,TGTGCCAGCAGTTCTCCTGCCGGGGAGCTGTTTTTT,CASSSPAGELFF
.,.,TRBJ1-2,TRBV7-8,TGTGCCAGCAGCTTAGGGGGGGCGGGGGCTGGTAATGGCTACACCTTC,CASSLGGAGAGNGYTF
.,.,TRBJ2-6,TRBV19,TGTGCCAGTCAAATAGCCTCTGGGGCCAACGTCCTGACTTTC,CASQIASGANVLTF
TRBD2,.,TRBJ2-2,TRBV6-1,TGTGCCAGCGGGGGGGGAATCAACACCGGGGAGCTGTTTTTT,CASGGGINTGELFF
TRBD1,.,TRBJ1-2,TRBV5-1,TGCGCCAGCAGCCTGGGTTGGGAAACAGGGGGCTGGGGGTATGGCTACACCTTC,CASSLGWETGGWGYGYTF
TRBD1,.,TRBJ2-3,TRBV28,TGTGCCAGCGAACCGGGACAGCACACAGATACGCAGTATTTT,CASEPGQHTDTQYF
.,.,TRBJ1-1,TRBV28,TGTGCCAGCAGTTTAACAGCAAAAGAAGCTTTCTTT,CASSLTAKEAFF
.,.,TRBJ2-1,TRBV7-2,TGTGCCAGCAGCTTAGTGGGGCGGCAAAACAATGAGCAGTTCTTC,CASSLVGRQNNEQFF
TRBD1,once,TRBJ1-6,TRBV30,TGTGCCTGGAGTCTCCCGGGACAGGCCGGCTCCTATAATTCACCCCTCCACTTT,CAWSLPGQAGSYNSPLHF
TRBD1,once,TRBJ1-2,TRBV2,TGTGCCAGCAAATTTTCAGGGGGAAACGGCTACACCTTC,CASKFSGGNGYTF
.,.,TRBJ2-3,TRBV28,TGTGCCAGCACCAGGGACACAGGCACAGATACGCAGTATTTT,CASTRDTGTDTQYF
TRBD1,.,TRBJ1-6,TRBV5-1,TGCGCCAGCAGCTCCGGGGACAGAGGAGATTCACCCCTCCACTTT,CASSSGDRGDSPLHF
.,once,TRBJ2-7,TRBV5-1,TGCGCCAGCAGCTTTTCCCAGGCCGGCTACGAGCAGTACTTC,CASSFSQAGYEQYF
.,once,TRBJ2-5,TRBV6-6,TGTGCCAGCAGTTATTACTCCCAAGAGACCCAGTACTTC,CASSYYSQETQYF
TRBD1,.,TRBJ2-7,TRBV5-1,TGCGCCAGCAGGCCGGGACAGTTTAGCTCCTACGAGCAGTACTTC,CASRPGQFSSYEQYF
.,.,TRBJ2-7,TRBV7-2,TGTGCCAGCAGCTCCCCAGGGTCTCCCTACGAGCAGTACTTC,CASSSPGSPYEQYF
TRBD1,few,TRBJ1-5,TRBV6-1,TGTGCCAGTCGGGGATCACAGGGGAATCAGCCCCAGCATTTT,CASRGSQGNQPQHF
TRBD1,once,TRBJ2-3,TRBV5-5,TGTGCCAGCATACTGGGACAGGGAAGCACAGATACGCAGTATTTT,CASILGQGSTDTQYF
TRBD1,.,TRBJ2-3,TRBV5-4,TGTGCCAGCAGCTTTACAGGGGGAGGCACAGATACGCAGTATTTT,CASSFTGGGTDTQYF
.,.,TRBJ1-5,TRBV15,TGTGCCACCAGCGTCAGAAGGGACGGAGGGGCCGATCAGCCCCAGCATTTT,CATSVRRDGGADQPQHF
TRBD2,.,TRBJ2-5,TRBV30,TGTGCCTGGAGTGTAGGTGCGGGGGGGGTAGAGACCCAGTACTTC,CAWSVGAGGVETQYF
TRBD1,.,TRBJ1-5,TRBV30,TGTGCCTGGGGGGACAGGGGCGATCAGCCCCAGCATTTT,CAWGDRGDQPQHF
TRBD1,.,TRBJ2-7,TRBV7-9,TGTGCCAGCAGGCGTTCCGGGACAGACTACGAGCAGTACTTC,CASRRSGTDYEQYF
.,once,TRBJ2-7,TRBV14,TGTGCCAGCAGCCACCCGGGAGTAGCGGTCTACGAGCAGTACTTC,CASSHPGVAVYEQYF
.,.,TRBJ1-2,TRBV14,TGTGCCAGCAGCCAAGTCGGGGGAGGGCCAGTCGGCTACACCTTC,CASSQVGGGPVGYTF
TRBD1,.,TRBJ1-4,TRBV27,TGTGCCAGCAGCTTTCAGGGGGGAAAAGAAAAACTGTTTTTT,CASSFQGGKEKLFF
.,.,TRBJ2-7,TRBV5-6,TGTGCCAGCAGCTTCTTAACTAGTGGAGAGCAGTACTTC,CASSFLTSGEQYF